This TCR beta chain stems from a study of Graves' ophthalmopathy and Graves' hyperthyroidism. This clonotype was seen at least ten times. TCR beta CDR3 regions were amplified from RNA transcripts. The first round was an RT-PCR with HTBI primers, and the second round was a multiplex PCR. TCRdb fed the multiplex PCR reads into MiXCR, producing one record per CDR3 protein. Among about 550,000 distinct CDR3 sequences listed, less than 40% were seen once. Trimming left V 3 bases short and J 7 bases short, with 7 bases between. There are 13 residues in the CDR3. The sequencing sample was made of peripheral blood or thyroid tissue (not recorded which). The source of this sequence is an adult man with Graves' hyperthyroidism. The gene calls are TRBV12-3 or TRBV12-4 and TRBJ1-6; the D is unclear. Written as DNA, the CDR3 is TGTGCCAGCAGTTTCAAGCGGAATTCACCCCTCCACTTT. Residues: CASSFKRNSPLHF.